A selection of T cell receptor beta chains follows, all from one sample in a study of cytomegalovirus exposure and HLA in healthy donors. Produced via immunoSEQ multiplex PCR; TCRdb's table is partial and in-frame only. The data show around 130,000 clones, with around four fifths seen just once and almost 6% held by the top ten. The sequenced material came from PBMCs. Receptors were obtained from a woman in her 40s in good health and CMV-seropositive. Each CDR3 is given with its conserved first and last residue. A D gene is named only where the DNA matches it firmly. The listing skips clone size in some rows; elsewhere it reads once, few, many or a size class.

CDR3 protein,CDR3 DNA,J gene,V gene,CDR3 length,D gene,clone size
CASSYSKGQGGDTQYF,TGTGCCAGCAGTTACTCGAAGGGACAGGGAGGGGATACGCAGTATTTT,TRBJ2-3,TRBV6-5,16,TRBD1,NA
CASTRNGLAEYNEQFF,TGCGCCAGTACGCGCAACGGACTAGCGGAATACAATGAGCAGTTCTTC,TRBJ2-1,TRBV5-1,16,TRBD2,few
CASSSTLDRGGTGELFF,TGTGCCAGCAGCTCAACCCTGGACAGGGGAGGCACCGGGGAGCTGTTTTTT,TRBJ2-2,TRBV7-9,17,TRBD1,few
CASSVGSGSLNTEAFF,TGTGCCAGCAGCGTAGGGTCAGGGTCATTGAACACTGAAGCTTTCTTT,TRBJ1-1,TRBV9,16,NA,NA
CASGGTGQRSYGYTF,TGTGCCAGCGGGGGGACAGGCCAGCGCTCCTATGGCTACACCTTC,TRBJ1-2,TRBV7-9,15,TRBD1,NA
CASSTAQETQYF,TGTGCCAGCAGCACAGCCCAAGAGACCCAGTACTTC,TRBJ2-5,TRBV7-9,12,NA,NA
CASSLVGGFTEAFF,TGCGCCAGCAGCTTGGTTGGAGGTTTCACTGAAGCTTTCTTT,TRBJ1-1,TRBV5-1,14,NA,NA
CASSTGTGGFPNYGYTF,TGTGCCAGCAGTACCGGGACAGGGGGGTTTCCTAACTATGGCTACACCTTC,TRBJ1-2,TRBV27,17,TRBD1,medium-sized
CASVGSGGNEKLFF,TGTGCCAGCGTGGGGAGCGGGGGCAATGAAAAACTGTTTTTT,TRBJ1-4,TRBV28,14,NA,NA
CASHAGDYGYTF,TGTGCCAGCCATGCAGGGGACTATGGCTACACCTTC,TRBJ1-2,TRBV9,12,NA,few
CASSVASRDTYSGANVLTF,TGTGCCAGCAGCGTCGCTTCCCGGGACACATACTCTGGGGCCAACGTCCTGACTTTC,TRBJ2-6,TRBV9,19,NA,few
CASRGDTVYGYTF,TGTGCCAGCAGGGGAGACACCGTCTATGGCTACACCTTC,TRBJ1-2,TRBV28,13,NA,NA
CASSLTSGGKGYGYTF,TGTGCCAGCAGCTTAACGTCGGGGGGCAAGGGCTATGGCTACACCTTC,TRBJ1-2,TRBV7-3,16,NA,NA
CSSQTAMNTEAFF,TGCAGCTCCCAGACAGCTATGAACACTGAAGCTTTCTTT,TRBJ1-1,TRBV29-1,13,NA,NA
CASSPPGGFNEKLFF,TGTGCCAGCAGTCCACCTGGAGGTTTCAATGAAAAACTGTTTTTT,TRBJ1-4,TRBV27,15,NA,NA
CASSFGQDTGELFF,TGTGCCAGCAGTTTTGGGCAGGACACCGGGGAGCTGTTTTTT,TRBJ2-2,TRBV28,14,NA,once
CASSLGTETLGTNEKLFF,TGTGCCAGCAGCTTAGGGACCGAGACACTAGGAACTAATGAAAAACTGTTTTTT,TRBJ1-4,TRBV7-9,18,NA,NA
CASSLVGRREETQYF,TGTGCCAGCAGCTTAGTAGGCAGGCGGGAAGAGACCCAGTACTTC,TRBJ2-5,TRBV11-2,15,NA,NA
CASSLGRGMGETQYF,TGTGCCAGCAGCTTAGGGAGAGGGATGGGGGAGACCCAGTACTTC,TRBJ2-5,TRBV7-6,15,NA,NA
CASSPFATGQIPYEQYF,TGTGCCAGCAGTCCCTTTGCGACGGGACAGATTCCCTACGAGCAGTACTTC,TRBJ2-7,TRBV28,17,TRBD1,NA
CASTSMGTGQGGELFF,TGCGCCAGCACATCAATGGGGACAGGGCAAGGCGGGGAGCTGTTTTTT,TRBJ2-2,TRBV5-1,16,TRBD1,NA
CAISESSLAGGTYNEQFF,TGTGCCATCAGTGAGTCGAGCCTAGCGGGGGGTACTTACAATGAGCAGTTCTTC,TRBJ2-1,TRBV10-3,18,TRBD2,few
CASRSGPSSGYTF,TGTGCCAGCAGATCAGGGCCCTCGAGTGGCTACACCTTC,TRBJ1-2,TRBV7-9,13,NA,NA
CASSGTGSSNQPQHF,TGTGCCAGCAGTGGGACAGGATCTAGCAATCAGCCCCAGCATTTT,TRBJ1-5,TRBV6-1,15,TRBD1,NA
CASSLGAGEQFF,TGTGCCAGCAGCTTAGGGGCAGGTGAGCAGTTCTTC,TRBJ2-1,TRBV7-8,12,NA,NA
CASSLWDRGGNQPQHF,TGTGCCAGCAGCTTGTGGGACAGGGGTGGCAATCAGCCCCAGCATTTT,TRBJ1-5,TRBV7-6,16,TRBD1,NA
CASSLALAGGNTGELFF,TGTGCCAGCAGCTTGGCACTAGCGGGAGGTAACACCGGGGAGCTGTTTTTT,TRBJ2-2,TRBV5-6,17,TRBD2,NA
CASSLTPGQGVNEQFF,TGTGCCAGCAGCTTAACGCCGGGACAGGGGGTAAATGAGCAGTTCTTC,TRBJ2-1,TRBV7-3,16,TRBD1,NA
CSALLVEAFF,TGCAGCGCACTCCTGGTAGAAGCTTTCTTT,TRBJ1-1,TRBV29-1,10,NA,NA
CASSPTSGSTDTQYF,TGTGCCAGCAGCCCAACTAGCGGTAGCACAGATACGCAGTATTTT,TRBJ2-3,TRBV5-6,15,TRBD2,NA
CASSSGDRQPQHF,TGCGCCAGCAGCTCTGGCGACAGGCAGCCCCAGCATTTT,TRBJ1-5,TRBV5-1,13,NA,once
CASSPTSGTGELFF,TGTGCCAGCAGCCCCACTAGCGGAACCGGGGAGCTGTTTTTT,TRBJ2-2,TRBV7-2,14,TRBD2,NA
CASSLGQGGYGYTF,TGCGCCAGCAGCCTCGGACAGGGGGGTTATGGCTACACCTTC,TRBJ1-2,TRBV4-1,14,TRBD1,NA
CASSTDRGSSYNSPLHF,TGTGCCAGCAGCACCGACAGGGGGAGCTCCTATAATTCACCCCTCCACTTT,TRBJ1-6,TRBV2,17,TRBD1,once
CASSQDRGGTEAFF,TGTGCCAGCAGCCAAGACAGGGGCGGGACTGAAGCTTTCTTT,TRBJ1-1,TRBV4-2,14,NA,NA
CASSYPRGGNYGYTF,TGTGCCAGCAGCTACCCTAGGGGGGGCAACTATGGCTACACCTTC,TRBJ1-2,TRBV9,15,NA,once
CASSRGQGPLDGYTF,TGTGCCAGCAGCAGGGGACAGGGGCCCCTAGATGGCTACACCTTC,TRBJ1-2,TRBV2,15,TRBD1,once
CASSEETGGNYGYTF,TGTGCCAGCAGTGAGGAAACAGGGGGCAACTATGGCTACACCTTC,TRBJ1-2,TRBV2,15,TRBD1,few
CASSRTGTSGNTIYF,TGCGCCAGCAGCCGAACAGGTACCTCTGGAAACACCATATATTTT,TRBJ1-3,TRBV5-1,15,NA,NA
CASRGVGDEKLFF,TGTGCCAGCCGGGGGGTGGGGGATGAAAAACTGTTTTTT,TRBJ1-4,TRBV6-5,13,NA,NA
CASSSLRVMRPEEELFF,TGTGCCAGCAGTTCACTCAGGGTGATGAGGCCTGAGGAGGAGCTGTTTTTT,TRBJ2-2,TRBV28,17,NA,NA
CSVGSSYEQYF,TGCAGCGTAGGGAGCTCCTACGAGCAGTACTTC,TRBJ2-7,TRBV29-1,11,NA,once
CASSSRQVEQPQHF,TGTGCCAGTAGTAGTCGACAGGTAGAGCAGCCCCAGCATTTT,TRBJ1-5,TRBV19,14,NA,NA
CASSESTGGFTEAFF,TGCGCCAGCAGTGAGTCAACAGGGGGCTTTACTGAAGCTTTCTTT,TRBJ1-1,TRBV10-1,15,TRBD1,NA
CASSHRTGGASGYTF,TGCGCCAGCAGCCACCGGACAGGGGGCGCATCTGGCTACACCTTC,TRBJ1-2,TRBV4-1,15,TRBD1,NA
CASSLEGTETYTDTQYF,TGCGCCAGCAGCTTGGAGGGGACAGAGACCTACACAGATACGCAGTATTTT,TRBJ2-3,TRBV5-1,17,TRBD1,NA
CASSFSGGSYNEQFF,TGTGCCAGCAGTTTCTCGGGAGGTTCCTACAATGAGCAGTTCTTC,TRBJ2-1,TRBV27,15,TRBD2,NA
CASSDSLATGELFF,TGTGCCAGCAGTGACTCCCTAGCAACCGGGGAGCTGTTTTTT,TRBJ2-2,TRBV6-4,14,NA,NA